This TCR beta chain emerged from a study of graft-versus-host responses after intestinal transplantation. Profiling relied on immunoSEQ multiplex PCR, and the TCRdb table lists in-frame clones only, not all of them. The data hold roughly 92,000 clones, with about 90% observed a single time. About this clone itself: Its antigen is not known.

The CDR3 contains 14 residues. V lost 3 bases to trimming and J lost 6 bases, with 14 bases between them. Looked up from germline, CDR1 is KGHSH and CDR2 is LQKENI. V gene TRBV18 combines with J gene TRBJ1-2; D may be TRBD1 (5 bases). The starting material was unstimulated CD4+ T cells sorted from spleen or lymph node cells, obtained before intestinal transplant. This receptor was taken from a human donor who received an intestinal transplant. CDR3 sequence (DNA): TGTGCCAGCTCACCGGCAGGGCCTTTAGATGGCTACACCTTC. Residues: CASSPAGPLDGYTF.